The 20 T cell receptor beta chains in this list originate from one sample, sequenced in a study of control samples from healthy donors and cancer patients. Sequencing was performed with immunoSEQ multiplex PCR; in TCRdb, only in-frame clones are kept and a portion is missing. Of about 410,000 clones in the sample, 90% were seen once. The sample comprised PBMCs. Source of these receptors: a man aged 35 to 55 with head and neck cancer.

The chain joins TRBV28 to TRBJ1-6, with 10 bases fitting TRBD1. With 6 bases clipped from V and 7 bases from J, the junction kept 3 bases outside the gene matches. This CDR3 comprises 14 residues. Germline CDR1 is MDHEN and CDR2 is SYDVKM. The CDR3 DNA follows: TGTGCCAGCAGCCTGGGACAGGGGAATTCACCCCTCCACTTT. It translates to CASSLGQGNSPLHF.

V gene TRBV7-2 combines with J gene TRBJ2-1, with D perhaps given as TRBD1 or TRBD2 (5 bases each). The germline V and J ends were trimmed by 7 bases and 9 bases, with 19 bases remaining between them. CDR3 length: 14 amino acids. Looked up from germline, CDR1 is SGHTA and CDR2 is FQGNSA. CDR3 sequence: CASTREGRSGEQFF. The CDR3, as DNA: TGTGCCAGCACCCGCGAGGGGCGGTCGGGTGAGCAGTTCTTC.

The J gene is TRBJ2-5, the V gene TRBV6-5; D perhaps matches TRBD1 (6 bases). Trimming removed 5 bases from V and 5 bases from J, with 18 bases in between. From germline, CDR1 is MNHEY and CDR2 SVGAGI. There are 15 residues in the CDR3. In DNA, the CDR3 is TGTGCCAGCAGTACACTCACAGGGATTGGGGAGACCCAGTACTTC. Translating gives CASSTLTGIGETQYF.

The rearrangement joins TRBV27 to TRBJ2-1; D not certain. Between the trimmed V and J ends, which lost 4 bases and 7 bases, there was a span of 11 bases. The CDR3 sequence is 13 residues long. From germline, CDR1 is MNHEY and CDR2 SMNVEV (reference sequence). CDR3 in amino acids: CASSSEAPNEQFF. In nucleotides, the CDR3 is TGTGCCAGCAGTTCCGAGGCGCCGAATGAGCAGTTCTTC.

The chain employs TRBV7-9 and TRBJ1-1; no reliable D call. The ends were cut back, 2 bases at V and 1 base at J, with 20 bases in the middle. Germline lookup yields CDR1 SEHNR and CDR2 FQNEAQ (reference sequence). The CDR3 is made up of 18 amino acids. The CDR3 DNA is TGTGCCAGCAGCTTAACCCCTCCCACACTTACGGGGAACACTGAAGCTTTCTTT. This encodes CASSLTPPTLTGNTEAFF. Variable domain in full (rest from reference TRBV7-9 and TRBJ1-1): DTGVSQNPRHKITKRGQNVTFRCDPISEHNRLYWYRQTLGQGPEFLTYFQNEAQLEKSRLLSDRFSAERPKGSFSTLEIQRTEQGDSAMYLCASSLTPPTLTGNTEAFFGQGTRLTVV.

The chain joins TRBV28 to TRBJ1-1; no reliable D call. Trimming stripped 6 bases from V and 1 base from J, with 9 bases between. This CDR3 has 13 residues. Germline values: CDR1 MDHEN, CDR2 SYDVKM. CDR3 region: CASRSQRNTEAFF. The DNA for the CDR3 is TGTGCCAGCAGAAGCCAGAGGAACACTGAAGCTTTCTTT.

The V gene is TRBV27, the J gene TRBJ2-1, with TRBD2 matching 7 bases. Germline CDR1 MNHEY, CDR2 SMNVEV (reference sequence). The length of the CDR3 is 18 residues. J was trimmed by 0 bases and V by 4 bases; bases with no gene match: 12. The CDR3 sequence: CASSSLAGLLLSYNEQFF. CDR3 in DNA: TGTGCCAGCAGTTCCTTAGCGGGCCTGCTACTCTCCTACAATGAGCAGTTCTTC.

Only one count was recorded for this clone. The V gene is TRBV30, the J gene TRBJ1-1; 8 bases align to TRBD1. Germline values: CDR1 GTSNPN, CDR2 SVGIG (reference sequence). Trimming took 6 bases from V and 0 from J; bases not matched to a gene: 12. The CDR3 totals 16 residues. The CDR3 here is CACRRQGPTMNTEAFF. In nucleotides, the CDR3 is TGTGCCTGTCGAAGACAGGGGCCTACCATGAACACTGAAGCTTTCTTT.

The CDR3 DNA follows: TGTGCCAGCAGCTTAGCCCTCACTTCCGGGACGGAAGCTTTCTTT. Translation: CASSLALTSGTEAFF. This chain links TRBV7-2 with TRBJ1-1; the D gene is possibly TRBD1 (5 bases). This CDR3 is 15 amino acids long. CDR1 is SGHTA and CDR2 is FQGNSA in the germline V gene. Trimming cost V 0 bases and J 8 bases, with 16 bases left between them.

CDR3 nucleotides: TGTGCCAGCAGCGGGGCACGGGCAGATACGCAGTATTTT. Its translation is CASSGARADTQYF. V usage is TRBV9 and J usage is TRBJ2-3; no definite D call. The CDR3 has 13 amino acids. CDR1 and CDR2 (germline): SGDLS, YYNGEE. V gave up 3 bases and J gave up 4 bases, with 9 bases separating them.

The rearrangement joins TRBV12-5 to TRBJ1-2; unclear D gene. The V and J ends lost 3 bases and 3 bases respectively, with 8 bases between them. The CDR3 consists of 13 residues. The germline V gene encodes CDR1 LGHNT and CDR2 FRNRAP. In DNA, the CDR3 is TGTGCTAGTGGTTTAAATACATACTATGGCTACACCTTC. Residues: CASGLNTYYGYTF.

The chain couples TRBV7-9 to TRBJ1-1; 7 bases match TRBD1. The germline CDR1 and CDR2 sequences are SEHNR and FQNEAQ (reference sequence). V shed 6 bases and J 8 bases; nucleotides not matched to a gene: 15. The CDR3 has 15 amino acids. In DNA, the CDR3 is TGTGCCAGCAGGAAAACCGGGACAGAGGTTACAGAAGCTTTCTTT. It yields the protein CASRKTGTEVTEAFF.

The chain has TRBV30 and TRBJ2-1; D gene uncertain. The V gene's germline CDR1 is GTSNPN and CDR2 SVGIG (reference sequence). The CDR3 totals 14 residues. V dropped 4 bases and J dropped 0 bases, with 10 bases sitting between them. The CDR3 DNA follows: TGTGCCTGGACCGGCGACTCCTCCTACAATGAGCAGTTCTTC. Protein sequence: CAWTGDSSYNEQFF.

This clone was seen repeatedly, ten times or more. Additional DNA sequences in this sample encode the identical CDR3. V and J are TRBV9 and TRBJ1-4; D is perhaps TRBD1 (5 bases). Trimming took off 3 bases at V and 8 bases at J, with 11 bases between the two ends. Germline V gives CDR1 SGDLS, CDR2 YYNGEE. The CDR3 is 13 residues long. The CDR3 reads CASSARGDEKLFF. For the CDR3, the DNA is TGTGCCAGCAGCGCGCGGGGGGACGAAAAACTGTTTTTT. The full variable domain, in which reference TRBV9 and TRBJ1-4 provide the parts outside the CDR3, is DSGVTQTPKHLITATGQRVTLRCSPRSGDLSVYWYQQSLDQGLQFLIQYYNGEERAKGNILERFSAQQFPDLHSELNLSSLELGDSALYFCASSARGDEKLFFGSGTQLSVL.

The chain joins TRBV5-1 to TRBJ2-7; TRBD1 agrees at 10 bases. Trimming cost V 4 bases and J 5 bases; bases outside gene matches: 12. The CDR3 contains 16 residues. Germline assignment: CDR1 SGHRS and CDR2 YFSETQ. The CDR3 region has the DNA TGCGCCAGCAGCCCGCCGTCGACAGGGGGCAGGAACGAGCAGTACTTC. It specifies CASSPPSTGGRNEQYF.

This rearrangement joins TRBV5-5 to TRBJ2-2; 10 nucleotides match TRBD2. Germline values: CDR1 SGHKS, CDR2 YYEKEE (reference sequence). Losses at the gene ends were 4 bases for V and 3 bases for J; bases not matched to a gene: 9. CDR3 length: 17 amino acids. CDR3 sequence (DNA): TGTGCCAGCAGCACCCGTAGCGGGGGGACCTACACCGGGGAGCTGTTTTTT. Residues: CASSTRSGGTYTGELFF.

The chain employs TRBV11-2 and TRBJ2-7, with D perhaps assigned TRBD1 or TRBD2 (5 bases each). The CDR3 is 16 residues long. Germline V gene data show CDR1 as SGHAT and CDR2 as FQNNGV. V shed 0 bases and J shed 3 bases, with 15 bases lying between them. The CDR3 sequence is CASSLDGDVPYYEQYF. Here the CDR3 DNA reads TGTGCCAGCAGCTTAGATGGGGACGTTCCCTACTACGAGCAGTACTTC. Full variable domain (outside the CDR3, taken from reference TRBV11-2 and TRBJ2-7): EAGVAQSPRYKIIEKRQSVAFWCNPISGHATLYWYQQILGQGPKLLIQFQNNGVVDDSQLPKDRFSAERLKGVDSTLKIQPAKLEDSAVYLCASSLDGDVPYYEQYFGPGTRLTVT.

The V gene is TRBV7-9, the J gene TRBJ1-2; perhaps TRBD1 as D (6 bases). CDR1 is SEHNR and CDR2 is FQNEAQ in the germline V gene (reference sequence). V was trimmed by 5 bases and J by 4 bases, leaving 17 bases between them. The CDR3 covers 15 residues. CDR3 region: CASSPTTGKGYGYTF. DNA of the CDR3: TGTGCCAGCAGCCCCACCACAGGGAAAGGCTATGGCTACACCTTC.

This clone was detected a few times. This chain connects TRBV28 to TRBJ1-2; unclear D gene. Trimming stripped 5 bases from V and 3 bases from J, with 16 bases between. The CDR3 covers 15 residues. CDR1 is MDHEN, CDR2 SYDVKM, per germline. The CDR3 DNA reads TGTGCCAGCAGTCGTCTGAGGTCGGTGGACTATGGCTACACCTTC. Its protein is CASSRLRSVDYGYTF.

V gene TRBV24-1 combines with J gene TRBJ2-4, with 7 bases matching TRBD2. The CDR3 extends over 15 amino acids. Trimming cost V 3 bases and J 7 bases; bases outside gene matches: 8. Germline V gene lookup returns CDR1 KGHDR and CDR2 SFDVKD. CDR3 DNA sequence: TGTGCCACCAGTGATACCAGGGAGGGCGGGAACATTCAGTACTTC. Encoded protein: CATSDTREGGNIQYF.